This T cell receptor beta chain was identified during a study of siplizumab effects on memory and regulatory T cells. The study, taken as a whole, reports: Naive T cells looked more diverse than memory cells, and they looked like major contributors to the alloresponse. Significant reduction of alloreactive sequences traceable to unstimulated CD4+ memory cells was observed with siplizumab. No naive or memory phenotype could be assigned to roughly 75-95% of proliferating clones. Unstimulated subsets accounted for the mapping of only a minor share of the clones that were alloreactive.

TCRdb keeps only in-frame clones here, not all; method: immunoSEQ multiplex PCR. The sample includes around 97,000 clones, about 95% of them seen just once. Points on this clone: Its antigen is unidentified.

CDR3 length: 13 residues. V lost 2 bases and J lost 4, with 6 bases in between. The germline V gene encodes CDR1 SGHVS and CDR2 FQNEAQ. V gene TRBV7-8 combines with J gene TRBJ1-3, with D uncertain. This TCR came from a human donor in good health. The sample was non-Treg CD4+ T cells sorted from blood. The CDR3 bases are TGTGCCAGCAGCTTATTCCGGGGAAACACCATATATTTT. Amino acid sequence: CASSLFRGNTIYF.